What follows are 28 T cell receptor beta chains derived from one specimen sequenced in a study of blood T cell repertoires in COVID-19. Repertoires were generated with immunoSEQ multiplex PCR, while TCRdb's copy carries only in-frame clones and drops some. There are fewer than 35,000 clones in the sample; around 90% occur only once, and approximately 1.5% lies in the top ten. The source material was peripheral blood. The receptors here all came from a man in his fifties or sixties with active COVID-19.

This chain uses TRBV5-6 with TRBJ2-7; 10 bases are shared with TRBD1. The CDR3 has 15 amino acids. J was trimmed by 5 bases and V by 1 base; bases with no gene match: 6. Germline loops: CDR1 SGHDT, CDR2 YYEEEE. The CDR3: CASSLNRDRGDEQYF. The CDR3 coding sequence is TGTGCCAGCAGCTTGAACCGGGACAGGGGAGACGAGCAGTACTTC.

The V call is TRBV7-8, the J call TRBJ1-4; D may be TRBD1 (6 bases). CDR3 length: 16 amino acids. V shed 5 bases and J shed 5 bases, with 18 bases lying between them. Germline CDR1 reads SGHVS; CDR2 reads FQNEAQ. The CDR3 loop is CASSPDSFGVNEKLFF. Here the CDR3 DNA reads TGTGCCAGCAGCCCGGACAGTTTTGGGGTAAATGAAAAACTGTTTTTT.

The sample holds one count of this clone. The chain joins TRBV6-6 to TRBJ1-5; no clear D. Between the trimmed V and J ends, which lost 0 bases and 5 bases, there was a span of 11 bases. The CDR3 extends over 15 amino acids. Germline V CDR1 and CDR2: MNHNY, SVGAGI (reference sequence). This CDR3 is CASSYSRRNDQPQHF. The CDR3 DNA is TGTGCCAGCAGTTACTCGAGGAGAAACGATCAGCCCCAGCATTTT.

CDR3 sequence (DNA): TGCGCCAGCAGCTGGAACTCAGGGGGCGGCTACGAGCAGTACTTC. Protein: CASSWNSGGGYEQYF. The chain uses TRBV5-1 and TRBJ2-7, with 8 nucleotides matching TRBD1. The CDR3 sequence is 15 residues long. Germline V gives CDR1 SGHRS, CDR2 YFSETQ. Trimming took 3 bases from V and 3 from J; bases not matched to a gene: 8.

The V call is TRBV29-1, the J call TRBJ2-3; D perhaps matches TRBD1 (6 bases). CDR3 length: 10 residues. The germline CDR1 and CDR2 sequences are SQVTM and ANQGSEA. The V end was cut by 7 bases, the J end by 7 bases, with 9 bases between. The CDR3 nucleotides read TGCAGCGGAGGGGGAAATACGCAGTATTTT. Encoded protein: CSGGGNTQYF.

This chain links TRBV5-1 with TRBJ2-7; TRBD1 aligns across 11 bases. The V and J ends lost 0 bases and 1 base, in that order; junction bases with no gene match: 3. The germline CDR1 and CDR2 sequences are SGHRS and YFSETQ. The CDR3 consists of 16 residues. Here the CDR3 reads CASSLGDRGYSYEQYF. In DNA form, the CDR3 reads TGCGCCAGCAGCTTGGGGGACAGGGGGTATTCCTACGAGCAGTACTTC.

The chain joins TRBV5-8 to TRBJ2-7; a possible D gene is TRBD2 (5 bases). The length of the CDR3 is 12 residues. Per the germline V gene, CDR1 is SGHTS and CDR2 is YDEGEE. V lost 1 base and J lost 11, with 13 bases in between. This chain's CDR3 is CASSLITPGEYF. The CDR3, as DNA: TGTGCCAGCAGCTTGATTACCCCCGGGGAGTACTTC.

In nucleotides, the CDR3 is TGTGCCAGCAGCCCCTCGGACAGGATGAACACTGAAGCTTTCTTT. Translating gives CASSPSDRMNTEAFF. The V and J genes are TRBV7-9 and TRBJ1-1, with 7 bases lining up with TRBD1. From germline, CDR1 is SEHNR and CDR2 FQNEAQ (reference sequence). V dropped 5 bases and J dropped 0; count of bases not matched to a gene: 6. This CDR3 spans 15 amino acids.

The CDR3 sequence is CATSRDVDSSGNTIYF. The CDR3 coding sequence is TGTGCCACCAGCAGAGATGTCGACAGCTCTGGAAACACCATATATTTT. This chain uses TRBV15 with TRBJ1-3; possibly TRBD1 for D (5 bases). CDR3 length equals 16 residues. Germline V gene lookup returns CDR1 LNHNV and CDR2 YYDKDF (reference sequence). The germline V and J ends were trimmed by 0 bases and 0 bases, with 9 bases remaining between them.

The rearrangement uses TRBV6-6 and TRBJ1-2; 9 nucleotides match TRBD1. The V segment lost 5 bases and the J segment 2 bases; nucleotides outside the gene matches: 15. This CDR3 contains 18 residues. Per germline, CDR1 MNHNY and CDR2 SVGAGI (reference sequence). The chain's CDR3 is CASSQNRGRGLRNYGYTF. CDR3 bases: TGTGCCAGCAGTCAGAACAGGGGGCGAGGCCTCCGAAACTATGGCTACACCTTC.

V is TRBV28 and J is TRBJ2-1, with D tentatively TRBD1 (5 bases). The CDR3 has 12 amino acids. The germline V gene encodes CDR1 MDHEN and CDR2 SYDVKM. The ends were cut back, 6 bases at V and 9 bases at J, with 12 bases in the middle. This CDR3 reads CASSQGWGEQFF. The CDR3 region has the DNA TGTGCCAGCAGCCAGGGTTGGGGTGAGCAGTTCTTC.

The gene calls are TRBV20-1 and TRBJ2-7, with D uncertain. The CDR3 is 11 residues long. The germline gives CDR1 DFQATT, CDR2 SNEGSKA (reference sequence). Trimming took off 6 bases at V and 3 bases at J, with 9 bases between the two ends. The CDR3 loop is CSAGSGYEQYF. The CDR3 region has the DNA TGCAGTGCCGGCTCGGGCTACGAGCAGTACTTC.

This chain joins TRBV5-6 and TRBJ2-2; D gene uncertain. Per germline, CDR1 SGHDT and CDR2 YYEEEE. V lost 2 bases to trimming and J lost 7 bases, with 9 bases between them. CDR3 length: 13 amino acids. The CDR3 coding sequence is TGTGCCAGCAGCTTTTCCTCCGGCGGGGAGCTGTTTTTT. Translating gives CASSFSSGGELFF. Variable domain in full (rest from reference TRBV5-6 and TRBJ2-2): DAGVTQSPTHLIKTRGQQVTLRCSPKSGHDTVSWYQQALGQGPQFIFQYYEEEERQRGNFPDRFSGHQFPNYSSELNVNALLLGDSALYLCASSFSSGGELFFGEGSRLTVL.

CDR3 DNA: TGTGCCACCAGTGATTTGCCCAGCGGGGGCCGGGGAGATACGCAGTATTTT. This codes for CATSDLPSGGRGDTQYF. The rearrangement joins TRBV24-1 to TRBJ2-3; 8 nucleotides align to TRBD2. V lost 0 bases, J lost 5 bases, and 9 bases stayed unmatched. CDR3 length: 17 residues. CDR1 KGHDR and CDR2 SFDVKD come from the germline V gene.

The gene calls are TRBV4-1 and TRBJ1-5; TRBD1 aligns across 8 bases. This CDR3 has 19 amino acids. V lost 1 base, J lost 0 bases, and 11 bases stayed unmatched. CDR1 is MGHRA and CDR2 is YSYEKL in the germline V gene. The CDR3 DNA sequence: TGCGCCAGCAGCCAAGGTACCCGGACAGGGCTCTTTAGCAATCAGCCCCAGCATTTT. Its protein product is CASSQGTRTGLFSNQPQHF.

The chain has TRBV4-1 and TRBJ2-3; 8 bases match TRBD1. Trimming at V came to 3 bases and at J to 2 bases, leaving 4 bases not matched to a gene. The CDR3 is 15 residues long. Germline values: CDR1 MGHRA, CDR2 YSYEKL. The CDR3 DNA is TGCGCCAGCAGCCACCACAGGGGGGACACAGATACGCAGTATTTT. Encoded protein: CASSHHRGDTDTQYF.

The rearrangement joins TRBV3-1 (or the pseudogene TRBV3-2) to TRBJ2-5, with TRBD2 identical over 11 bases. Germline V gene lookup returns CDR1 LGHDT and CDR2 YNNKEL (reference sequence). V gave up 4 bases and J gave up 9 bases; unmatched junction bases: 22. The CDR3 loop spans 19 amino acids. The CDR3 bases are TGTGCCAGCAGCCCCTGGGGGCTAGCGGGGGGCGGGAAGGTGAGGTCCCAGTACTTC. Protein product: CASSPWGLAGGGKVRSQYF.

This clone was seen a few times. The chain employs TRBV6-5 and TRBJ1-1; D possibly corresponds to TRBD1 (5 bases). V was pared by 6 bases and J by 1 base, with 12 bases between. CDR1 and CDR2 (germline): MNHEY, SVGAGI. The CDR3 covers 14 residues. In nucleotides, the CDR3 is TGTGCCAGCAGGGGAACAGGACGGAACACTGAAGCTTTCTTT. It specifies CASRGTGRNTEAFF.

The V call is TRBV7-2, the J call TRBJ1-6, with 7 bases identical to TRBD1. Germline V gene lookup returns CDR1 SGHTA and CDR2 FQGNSA. The CDR3 length is 16 residues. V shed 6 bases and J 5 bases; nucleotides not matched to a gene: 10. The CDR3 sequence: CASSPRGTANNSPLHF. The CDR3 nucleotides are TGTGCCAGCAGTCCTCGAGGGACAGCCAATAATTCACCCCTCCACTTT.

The chain carries TRBV23-1 and TRBJ2-2, with a tentative D call TRBD2 (5 bases). TRBV23-1 counts as an open reading frame of uncertain function. The length of the CDR3 is 16 residues. The germline V and J ends were trimmed by 2 bases and 5 bases, with 15 bases remaining between them. The CDR3 sequence: CASSQIKGVRTGELFF. In DNA form, the CDR3 reads TGCGCCAGCAGTCAAATCAAGGGAGTTCGGACCGGGGAGCTGTTTTTT.

This chain's CDR3 is CASSSRTGDPDTQYF. The CDR3 region has the DNA TGTGCCAGCAGCTCCCGGACAGGGGATCCAGATACGCAGTATTTT. The gene calls are TRBV5-4 and TRBJ2-3, with TRBD1 matching over 9 bases. CDR1 is SGHNT and CDR2 is YYREEE in the germline V gene (reference sequence). V lost 3 bases, J lost 4 bases, and 6 bases stayed unmatched. This CDR3 contains 15 residues.

The chain has TRBV10-3 and TRBJ2-3; a possible D gene is TRBD1 (6 bases). The CDR3 covers 14 residues. The ends were cut back, 6 bases at V and 2 bases at J, with 12 bases in the middle. From germline, CDR1 is ENHRY and CDR2 SYGVKD. The CDR3 reads CAISQQGNTDTQYF. The CDR3 DNA follows: TGTGCCATCAGCCAGCAGGGGAACACAGATACGCAGTATTTT.

The chain employs TRBV24-1 and TRBJ1-5, with 8 bases aligning to TRBD1. This CDR3 has 15 residues. J was trimmed by 4 bases and V by 2 bases; bases with no gene match: 3. Germline CDR1 is KGHDR and CDR2 is SFDVKD. This CDR3 reads CATSDSTGGNQPQHF. CDR3 nucleotide sequence: TGTGCCACCAGTGATTCCACAGGGGGGAATCAGCCCCAGCATTTT.

The chain is built from TRBV19 and TRBJ2-1, with D maybe TRBD1 (6 bases). The V end lost 5 bases, the J end lost 6 bases, and 17 bases lay between the germline ends. CDR1 LNHDA and CDR2 SQIVND come from the germline V gene (reference sequence). There are 15 residues in the CDR3. The CDR3 region is CASSVGDTAPNEQFF. The CDR3 DNA is TGTGCCAGTAGTGTAGGGGACACGGCCCCCAATGAGCAGTTCTTC.

This clone was detected only once. The chain carries TRBV7-8 and TRBJ2-5; a possible D gene is TRBD1 (5 bases). Deletions cut 0 bases from V and 5 bases from J, with 22 bases between. The CDR3 spans 18 residues. Germline values: CDR1 SGHVS, CDR2 FQNEAQ. The CDR3 region has the DNA TGTGCCAGCAGCTTAGCGTTTAGGGCCAGGGCATCGTACGAGACCCAGTACTTC. Translation gives CASSLAFRARASYETQYF.

The chain employs TRBV6-5 and TRBJ1-1; the match to TRBD1 covers 7 bases. The CDR3 runs to 15 residues. Trimming cost V 6 bases and J 1 base; bases outside gene matches: 8. Germline CDR1 and CDR2: MNHEY and SVGAGI. CDR3 in DNA: TGTGCCAGCAGGCGGGACAGCCAAAAGAACACTGAAGCTTTCTTT. Translating gives CASRRDSQKNTEAFF.

The rearrangement links TRBV11-2 to TRBJ1-6; the D is unclear. Trimming removed 3 bases at V and 9 bases at J, with 18 bases between. The CDR3 runs to 16 residues. Germline V gene sequence: CDR1 SGHAT, CDR2 FQNNGV. The CDR3 here is CASSFGSGGLTSPLHF. The CDR3 DNA reads TGTGCCAGCAGCTTCGGCTCGGGCGGGCTTACTTCACCCCTCCACTTT.

This chain joins TRBV15 and TRBJ1-3; D uncertain. The CDR3 sequence is 16 residues long. Germline CDR1 and CDR2: LNHNV and YYDKDF (reference sequence). Trimming cost V 5 bases and J 0 bases, with 14 bases left between them. Written as DNA, the CDR3 is TGTGCCACCAGCTCCGACAACTTTCTCTCTGGAAACACCATATATTTT. The encoded protein is CATSSDNFLSGNTIYF.